This is a list of T cell receptor beta chains from one sample in a study of naive and memory T cell subsets. From the UMI-ligation and nested PCR reads, TCRdb called clonotypes with MiXCR, one entry per CDR3 protein. The sample has 140,000 to 150,000 distinct CDR3 sequences; under 25% are singletons. The sample comprised naive CD4+ T cells from blood. The receptors stem from a human donor in good health. Both conserved end residues are part of each CDR3. Each record gives: J gene, V gene, D gene, clone size, CDR3 DNA, CDR3 protein. The D gene is left open where the match is weak. For some rows the clone size is stated as once, few or many, or as a class when expanded; others skip it.

J gene: TRBJ2-4; V gene: TRBV20-1; D gene: -; clone size: many; CDR3 DNA: TGCAGTGCTAGCACCTCAGCCAAAAACATTCAGTACTTC; CDR3 protein: CSASTSAKNIQYF
J gene: TRBJ2-1; V gene: TRBV9; D gene: -; clone size: -; CDR3 DNA: TGTGCCAGCGGCGTAGGTCAGAAGGGCTCCTACAATGAGCAGTTCTTC; CDR3 protein: CASGVGQKGSYNEQFF
J gene: TRBJ1-2; V gene: TRBV12-3/TRBV12-4; D gene: TRBD1; clone size: -; CDR3 DNA: TGTGCCAGCAGTTTAGGAGCCACAGGGGCCCATGGCTACACCTTC; CDR3 protein: CASSLGATGAHGYTF
J gene: TRBJ1-1; V gene: TRBV6-2/TRBV6-3; D gene: -; clone size: -; CDR3 DNA: TGTGCCAGCAGTTATCCGTTCGGTAACCTAGTGGGCACTGAAGCTTTCTTT; CDR3 protein: CASSYPFGNLVGTEAFF
J gene: TRBJ2-6; V gene: TRBV27; D gene: -; clone size: -; CDR3 DNA: TGTGCCAGCAGCCGCTTCAACTCTGGGGCCAACGTCCTGACTTTC; CDR3 protein: CASSRFNSGANVLTF
J gene: TRBJ1-5; V gene: TRBV20-1; D gene: -; clone size: -; CDR3 DNA: TGCAGTGCTAGACTGCCAGATCATAGCAATCAGCCCCAGCATTTT; CDR3 protein: CSARLPDHSNQPQHF
J gene: TRBJ2-6; V gene: TRBV28; D gene: TRBD1; clone size: -; CDR3 DNA: TGTGCCAGCAGTCCACCCCAGGGGGCAGGTGGGGCCAACGTCCTGACTTTC; CDR3 protein: CASSPPQGAGGANVLTF
J gene: TRBJ2-3; V gene: TRBV20-1; D gene: -; clone size: -; CDR3 DNA: TGCAGTGCTCGATATACAGGGAAGGGGGCAGATACGCAGTATTTT; CDR3 protein: CSARYTGKGADTQYF
J gene: TRBJ2-5; V gene: TRBV3-1; D gene: TRBD1; clone size: -; CDR3 DNA: TGTGCCAGCAGCCAAGATCGGCGGACAGGACAAGAGACCCAGTACTTC; CDR3 protein: CASSQDRRTGQETQYF
J gene: TRBJ2-7; V gene: TRBV10-1; D gene: -; clone size: -; CDR3 DNA: TGCGCCAGCAGTGAAGGGGAAGCCCAACGGGCCCTCTACGAGCAGTACTTC; CDR3 protein: CASSEGEAQRALYEQYF
J gene: TRBJ2-1; V gene: TRBV24-1; D gene: -; clone size: few; CDR3 DNA: TGTGCCACCAGTGATCCGACCCAAACTAGTCCTGAGCAGTTCTTC; CDR3 protein: CATSDPTQTSPEQFF
J gene: TRBJ1-1; V gene: TRBV29-1; D gene: TRBD1; clone size: few; CDR3 DNA: TGCAGCGCCCTCGGACAGGGGGAGAGCACTGAAGCTTTCTTT; CDR3 protein: CSALGQGESTEAFF
J gene: TRBJ1-5; V gene: TRBV28; D gene: -; clone size: -; CDR3 DNA: TGTGCCAGCAGTAGAGGGGGGGGCAATCAGCCCCAGCATTTT; CDR3 protein: CASSRGGGNQPQHF
J gene: TRBJ2-5; V gene: TRBV6-6; D gene: -; clone size: -; CDR3 DNA: TGTGCCGCAGGCCGGCAGGGGATTACAGAGACCCAGTACTTC; CDR3 protein: CAAGRQGITETQYF
J gene: TRBJ1-5; V gene: TRBV28; D gene: -; clone size: few; CDR3 DNA: TGTGCCAGCAGTTCCGGCGGGGGGTACAATCAGCCCCAGCATTTT; CDR3 protein: CASSSGGGYNQPQHF
J gene: TRBJ2-2; V gene: TRBV7-6; D gene: TRBD2; clone size: -; CDR3 DNA: TGTGCCAGCAGCTCACTAGCGGGAGGCACCGGGGAGCTGTTTTTT; CDR3 protein: CASSSLAGGTGELFF
J gene: TRBJ2-2; V gene: TRBV28; D gene: TRBD2; clone size: -; CDR3 DNA: TGTGCCAGCAGTCCTAGGACTAGCGGGAGGGGAACCGGGGAGCTGTTTTTT; CDR3 protein: CASSPRTSGRGTGELFF
J gene: TRBJ1-2; V gene: TRBV19; D gene: -; clone size: -; CDR3 DNA: TGTGCCAGTAGTATTTTTAGGGGTGCTAACTATGGCTACACCTTC; CDR3 protein: CASSIFRGANYGYTF